The 20 T cell receptor beta chains reported below all come from one sample, sequenced in a study of preoperative IRX-2 immunotherapy in early breast cancer. The data were produced by immunoSEQ multiplex PCR, yet TCRdb's version contains in-frame clones alone and is incomplete. The top ten clones hold over 1% of a sample with over 20,000 clones, 70% to 90% of them seen once. Treatment of the sample: preoperative locoregional IRX-2 cytokine immunotherapy. The input for sequencing was lymph node tissue, taken after IRX-2 immunotherapy. These TCRs come from a human donor with breast cancer.

The chain is built from TRBV29-1 and TRBJ2-5; 8 nucleotides match TRBD2. J lost 10 bases, V lost 5 bases, and 12 bases had no gene match. The CDR3 extends over 13 amino acids. CDR1 and CDR2 from the germline V gene are SQVTM and ANQGSEA. CDR3 sequence reads: CSVKRGWGGDQYF. In nucleotides, the CDR3 is TGCAGCGTTAAGCGGGGGTGGGGCGGGGACCAGTACTTC. The variable domain in full, with the rest retrieved from reference TRBV29-1 and TRBJ2-5, is SAVISQKPSRDICQRGTSLTIQCQVDSQVTMMFWYRQQPGQSLTLIATANQGSEATYESGFVIDKFPISRPNLTFSTLTVSNMSPEDSSIYLCSVKRGWGGDQYFGPGTRLLVL.

The chain employs TRBV18 and TRBJ2-2; D is uncertain. This CDR3 region has 15 residues. Trimming shortened V by 0 bases and J by 3 bases, and 8 bases separated the two germline ends. Germline CDR1 and CDR2: KGHSH and LQKENI. The CDR3 coding sequence is TGTGCCAGCTCACCACCTCTCGACCACACCGGGGAGCTGTTTTTT. It translates to CASSPPLDHTGELFF.

This sequence joins TRBV7-5 and TRBJ2-1. TRBV7-5 constitutes a pseudogene. This CDR3 is 14 amino acids long. This CDR3 reads CASSLEGWNNEQFF. For the CDR3, the DNA is TGTGCCAGCAGCTTAGAAGGCTGGAACAATGAGCAGTTCTTC.

The V and J genes are TRBV28 and TRBJ1-4; D remains ambiguous. Trimming cost V 8 bases and J 4 bases, with 14 bases left between them. The CDR3 is 14 residues long. Per germline, CDR1 MDHEN and CDR2 SYDVKM. DNA for the CDR3: TGTGCCAGCTCTACAGAGGGTTTTAATGAAAAACTGTTTTTT. Its protein is CASSTEGFNEKLFF.

V and J are TRBV6-8 and TRBJ1-2; 10 positions match TRBD1. The CDR3 runs to 16 residues. In germline, CDR1 is MNHGY, CDR2 SAAAGT. Losses at the gene ends were 6 bases for V and 4 bases for J; bases not matched to a gene: 11. The CDR3 spells CASSRDRGLASYGYTF. Here the CDR3 DNA reads TGTGCCAGCAGCCGGGACAGGGGACTCGCCAGCTATGGCTACACCTTC.

The V call is TRBV6-8, the J call TRBJ1-1, with 7 bases aligning to TRBD1. Per the germline V gene, CDR1 is MNHGY and CDR2 is SAAAGT. The trim removed 2 bases at V and 5 bases at J, leaving 2 bases unmatched. This CDR3 is 13 amino acids long. The CDR3 protein is CASSYRGLTEAFF. As DNA, the CDR3 is TGTGCCAGCAGTTACAGGGGGCTGACTGAAGCTTTCTTT.

This clone showed up just a few times. The J gene is TRBJ2-3, the V gene TRBV19; D is unresolved. Germline assignment: CDR1 LNHDA and CDR2 SQIVND (reference sequence). This CDR3 region has 16 residues. The V gene lost 5 bases and the J gene lost 2 bases, with 17 bases spanning the gap. CDR3: CASSRRGASHTDTQYF. In nucleotides, the CDR3 is TGTGCCAGTAGTCGCCGCGGAGCGTCCCACACAGATACGCAGTATTTT. Complete variable domain (other parts from reference TRBV19 and TRBJ2-3): DGGITQSPKYLFRKEGQNVTLSCEQNLNHDAMYWYRQDPGQGLRLIYYSQIVNDFQKGDIAEGYSVSREKKESFPLTVTSAQKNPTAFYLCASSRRGASHTDTQYFGPGTRLTVL.

V usage is TRBV25-1 and J usage is TRBJ1-5; no reliable D call. Germline V gene lookup returns CDR1 MGHDK and CDR2 SYGVNS. Trimming removed 5 bases from V and 1 base from J, with 12 bases in between. The CDR3 length is 15 residues. The CDR3 is CASSFTSRSNQPQHF. DNA for the CDR3: TGTGCCAGCAGTTTCACTTCACGAAGCAATCAGCCCCAGCATTTT.

The chain joins TRBV28 to TRBJ1-1; 7 bases line up with TRBD1. CDR1 is MDHEN, CDR2 SYDVKM, per germline. J was trimmed by 0 bases and V by 10 bases; bases with no gene match: 8. The CDR3 runs to 14 residues. CDR3 amino acids: CANYPGTVNTEAFF. The CDR3 coding sequence is TGTGCCAACTACCCCGGGACAGTGAACACTGAAGCTTTCTTT.

The chain has TRBV14 and TRBJ1-6; TRBD1 is a possible D gene (6 bases). The CDR3 contains 13 residues. The V and J ends lost 1 base and 13 bases respectively, with 11 bases between them. Germline loops: CDR1 SGHDN, CDR2 FVKESK. The CDR3 protein is CASSQAVRGPLHF. CDR3 nucleotides: TGTGCCAGCAGCCAAGCCGTAAGGGGGCCCCTCCACTTT. Together with reference TRBV14 and TRBJ1-6, the CDR3 gives the full variable domain: EAGVTQFPSHSVIEKGQTVTLRCDPISGHDNLYWYRRVMGKEIKFLLHFVKESKQDESGMPNNRFLAERTGGTYSTLKVQPAELEDSGVYFCASSQAVRGPLHFGNGTRLTVT.

This clone has just a few counts. The rearrangement uses TRBV6-8 and TRBJ1-6; 9 bases are shared with TRBD1. From germline, CDR1 is MNHGY and CDR2 SAAAGT. The J segment lost 9 bases and the V segment lost 4 bases, leaving 10 bases of the junction unmatched. This CDR3 comprises 16 residues. CDR3 in DNA: TGTGCCAGCAGTTTAGGGGAAACAGGGGGCGGTTCACCCCTCCACTTT. Amino acids: CASSLGETGGGSPLHF.

CDR3 amino acids: CASSPGGVGNEQYV. The CDR3 nucleotides read TGCGCCAGCAGCCCAGGAGGGGTCGGGAACGAGCAGTACGTC. The genes are TRBV5-1 and TRBJ2-7, with D possibly matching TRBD2 (6 bases). This CDR3 has 14 amino acids. V gave up 4 bases and J gave up 5 bases, with 16 bases separating them. In germline, CDR1 is SGHRS, CDR2 YFSETQ.

V gene TRBV10-2 combines with J gene TRBJ1-4; a possible D gene is TRBD1 (5 bases). This CDR3 has 16 residues. Germline-derived CDR1 and CDR2 are WSHSY and SAAADI. Trimming stripped 2 bases from V and 5 bases from J, with 15 bases between. The CDR3 loop reads CASSEAGLDGNEKLFF. Written as DNA, the CDR3 is TGCGCCAGCAGTGAGGCAGGGCTAGACGGGAATGAAAAACTGTTTTTT.

The CDR3 loop reads CASSGAGYGYTF. As DNA, the CDR3 is TGTGCCAGCAGCGGTGCCGGCTACGGCTACACCTTC. This chain connects TRBV28 to TRBJ1-2, with D uncertain. Germline-derived CDR1 and CDR2 are MDHEN and SYDVKM. The CDR3 covers 12 residues. V dropped 6 bases and J dropped 8 bases, with 13 bases sitting between them.

The chain uses TRBV19 and TRBJ1-1; no clear D gene. The CDR3 is made up of 13 amino acids. The V and J ends lost 3 bases and 5 bases respectively, with 10 bases between them. CDR1 is LNHDA and CDR2 is SQIVND in the germline V gene (reference sequence). CDR3 DNA: TGTGCCAGTAGTATGAGACGGCAGACTGAAGCTTTCTTT. Translating it yields CASSMRRQTEAFF.

The genes are TRBV6-8 and TRBJ1-6; 7 nucleotides agree with TRBD1. Germline-derived CDR1 and CDR2 are MNHGY and SAAAGT. The CDR3 totals 18 residues. Losses at the gene ends were 8 bases for V and 0 bases for J; bases not matched to a gene: 13. The CDR3 region has the DNA TGTGCCAGCGCCCCGGGGACAGCAAAGAGCTCCTATAATTCACCCCTCCACTTT. It is translated as CASAPGTAKSSYNSPLHF.

The genes are TRBV2 and TRBJ1-3; D is unclear. Germline V gene data show CDR1 as SNHLY and CDR2 as FYNNEI. The CDR3 sequence is 15 residues long. The V gene lost 6 bases and the J gene lost 2 bases, with 14 bases spanning the gap. Written as DNA, the CDR3 is TGTGCCAGCAGAGAATTCCTTGCGGCTGGAAACACCATATATTTT. It yields the protein CASREFLAAGNTIYF.

The chain joins TRBV5-1 to TRBJ2-1; tentatively, D is TRBD2 (7 bases). CDR3 length: 15 amino acids. Germline V gene data show CDR1 as SGHRS and CDR2 as YFSETQ. V lost 4 bases to trimming and J lost 4 bases, with 15 bases between them. The CDR3 loop is CASSGGGGPYNEQFF. The CDR3 region has the DNA TGCGCCAGCAGCGGAGGGGGGGGACCTTACAATGAGCAGTTCTTC.

The rearrangement uses TRBV11-3 and TRBJ1-5; D may be TRBD1 (5 bases). This CDR3 has 15 amino acids. V lost 5 bases, J lost 2 bases, and 13 bases lay in between. Germline-derived CDR1 and CDR2 are SGHNT and YENEEA. CDR3 region: CASSPGHVGNQPQHF. CDR3 coding DNA: TGTGCCAGCAGCCCAGGACACGTTGGCAATCAGCCCCAGCATTTT.

The chain uses TRBV5-1 and TRBJ1-2, with TRBD1 matching over 9 bases. The V and J ends lost 4 bases and 6 bases, in that order; junction bases with no gene match: 19. CDR3 length: 18 amino acids. CDR1 and CDR2 from the germline V gene are SGHRS and YFSETQ. The CDR3 region has the DNA TGCGCCAGCAGCATACAGGGGGCGCTTCCCTCTGTCCCTCATGGCTACACCTTC. Amino acid sequence: CASSIQGALPSVPHGYTF.